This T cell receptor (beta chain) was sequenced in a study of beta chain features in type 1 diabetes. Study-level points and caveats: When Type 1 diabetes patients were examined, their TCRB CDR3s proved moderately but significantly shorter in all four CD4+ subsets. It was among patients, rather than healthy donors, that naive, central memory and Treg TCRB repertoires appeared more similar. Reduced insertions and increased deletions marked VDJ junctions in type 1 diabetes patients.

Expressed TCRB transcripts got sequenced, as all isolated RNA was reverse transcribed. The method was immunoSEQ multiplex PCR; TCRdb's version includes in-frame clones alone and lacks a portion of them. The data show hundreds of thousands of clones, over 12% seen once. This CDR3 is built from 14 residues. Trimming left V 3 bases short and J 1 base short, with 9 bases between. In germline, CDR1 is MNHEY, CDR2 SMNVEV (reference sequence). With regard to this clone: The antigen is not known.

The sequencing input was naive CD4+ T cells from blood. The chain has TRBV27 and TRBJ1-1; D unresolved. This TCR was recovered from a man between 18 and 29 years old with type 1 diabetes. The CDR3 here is CASSFGFGNTEAFF. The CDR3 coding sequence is TGTGCCAGCAGTTTCGGGTTCGGGAACACTGAAGCTTTCTTT.